A single sample is the source of the 27 T cell receptor beta chains below, sequenced in a study of OX40 agonist ivuxolimab in advanced cancers. Repertoires were generated with immunoSEQ multiplex PCR, while TCRdb's copy carries only in-frame clones and drops some. The sample has some 50,000 clones, over 75% seen once. The sample here was CD4+ or CD8+ T cells sorted from blood, taken in a trial of the OX40 agonist ivuxolimab. Source of these receptors: an adult with an advanced solid tumor such as melanoma, head and neck, liver or kidney cancer.

The chain couples TRBV10-3 to TRBJ2-3; D remains unclear. Per the germline V gene, CDR1 is ENHRY and CDR2 is SYGVKD. The length of the CDR3 is 16 residues. V was shortened by 4 bases and J by 2 bases, with 16 bases between the two germline ends. The chain's CDR3 is CAISASAGPYTDTQYF. The CDR3 nucleotides are TGTGCCATCAGTGCCTCTGCCGGGCCGTACACAGATACGCAGTATTTT.

The CDR3 reads CASSFLDGYEQYF. The CDR3 DNA is TGCGCCAGCAGCTTCCTGGACGGCTACGAGCAGTACTTC. The genes are TRBV5-1 and TRBJ2-7; D gene ambiguous. Germline CDR1 and CDR2: SGHRS and YFSETQ. V was cut by 2 bases and J by 3 bases, with 9 bases left in between. The CDR3 extends over 13 amino acids. The full variable domain, rest sourced from reference TRBV5-1 and TRBJ2-7, is KAGVTQTPRYLIKTRGQQVTLSCSPISGHRSVSWYQQTPGQGLQFLFEYFSETQRNKGNFPGRFSGRQFSNSRSEMNVSTLELGDSALYLCASSFLDGYEQYFGPGTRLTVT.

The sample holds one count of this clone. The CDR3 coding sequence is TGTGCCAGCAGTGACAGCGGGAGTTGGGAGACCCAGTACTTC. Protein product: CASSDSGSWETQYF. The chain joins TRBV2 to TRBJ2-5; 8 bases align to TRBD2. CDR1 SNHLY and CDR2 FYNNEI come from the germline V gene. CDR3 length: 14 residues. V lost 3 bases to trimming and J lost 5 bases; unmatched junction nucleotides: 5.

V and J are TRBV5-4 and TRBJ1-2; 7 bases are shared with TRBD1. The V gene's germline CDR1 is SGHNT and CDR2 YYREEE (reference sequence). The V segment lost 3 bases and the J segment 2 bases; nucleotides outside the gene matches: 4. The CDR3 has 14 residues. CDR3 residues: CASSSRGRNYGYTF. CDR3 nucleotides: TGTGCCAGCAGCTCCAGGGGGAGAAACTATGGCTACACCTTC.

This chain uses TRBV20-1 with TRBJ2-5; D remains ambiguous. V was cut by 2 bases and J by 2 bases, with 3 bases left in between. The CDR3 spans 11 residues. Looked up from germline, CDR1 is DFQATT and CDR2 is SNEGSKA (reference sequence). The CDR3 sequence is CSARRQETQYF. The CDR3 DNA reads as TGCAGTGCTAGAAGACAAGAGACCCAGTACTTC.

CDR3 nucleotides: TGTGCCAGCAGTGGGGACAGCGCGAACACCGGGGAGCTGTTTTTT. It encodes CASSGDSANTGELFF. This chain connects TRBV2 to TRBJ2-2; 7 nucleotides agree with TRBD1. The CDR3 has 15 amino acids. The ends lost 4 bases at V and 0 bases at J; junction bases unmatched: 2. The germline CDR1 and CDR2 sequences are SNHLY and FYNNEI. The entire variable domain, with the rest obtained from reference TRBV2 and TRBJ2-2, is as follows: EPEVTQTPSHQVTQMGQEVILRCVPISNHLYFYWYRQILGQKVEFLVSFYNNEISEKSEIFDDQFSVERPDGSNFTLKIRSTKLEDSAMYFCASSGDSANTGELFFGEGSRLTVL.

The V call is TRBV6-1, the J call TRBJ2-3, with D unclear. Trimming pared 0 bases from V and 2 bases from J, leaving 9 bases between. The V gene's germline CDR1 is MNHNS and CDR2 SASEGT. The CDR3 has 15 amino acids. CDR3 residues: CASSEAGWDTDTQYF. CDR3 sequence (DNA): TGTGCCAGCAGTGAAGCTGGCTGGGACACAGATACGCAGTATTTT.

This clone was seen only once. The rearrangement links TRBV11-2 to TRBJ1-4; no firm D call. Trimming cost V 5 bases and J 4 bases, with 8 bases left between them. The CDR3 runs 13 residues. In germline, CDR1 is SGHAT, CDR2 FQNNGV. The CDR3 loop reads CASSEHVNEKLFF. DNA of the CDR3: TGTGCCAGCAGCGAACACGTTAATGAAAAACTGTTTTTT.

The chain has TRBV2 and TRBJ2-1, with 7 bases identical to TRBD1. Trimming cost V 6 bases and J 2 bases; bases outside gene matches: 7. Germline V CDR1 and CDR2: SNHLY, FYNNEI. The CDR3 is 15 residues long. CDR3 sequence reads: CASRTTGLPYNEQFF. For the CDR3, the DNA is TGTGCCAGCAGGACGACAGGGCTTCCCTACAATGAGCAGTTCTTC.

V and J are TRBV18 and TRBJ2-1, with TRBD1 as a possible D gene (6 bases). In germline, CDR1 is KGHSH, CDR2 LQKENI. Trimming took 6 bases from V and 3 from J, leaving 15 bases between them. The CDR3 spans 15 residues. CDR3 protein: CASSTGQKLYNEQFF. In nucleotides, the CDR3 is TGTGCCAGCTCGACCGGACAGAAACTCTACAATGAGCAGTTCTTC.

The chain carries TRBV30 and TRBJ2-6, with D maybe TRBD1 (6 bases). Trimming shortened V by 5 bases and J by 0 bases, and 8 bases separated the two germline ends. There are 14 residues in the CDR3. Per germline, CDR1 GTSNPN and CDR2 SVGIG (reference sequence). For the CDR3, the DNA is TGTGCCTGGGACAGGACCTCTGGGGCCAACGTCCTGACTTTC. This translates into CAWDRTSGANVLTF.

The chain uses TRBV2 and TRBJ1-5; no firm D call. The CDR3 covers 15 residues. Trimming pared 6 bases from V and 4 bases from J, leaving 16 bases between. Per germline, CDR1 SNHLY and CDR2 FYNNEI. CDR3 sequence (DNA): TGTGCCAGCAGGGGCCCGGGAAGTACTAATCAGCCCCAGCATTTT. This encodes CASRGPGSTNQPQHF.

This clone was seen only once. The chain uses TRBV19 and TRBJ2-7; 10 bases fit TRBD1. The germline gives CDR1 LNHDA, CDR2 SQIVND (reference sequence). J lost 2 bases, V lost 6 bases, and 10 bases had no gene match. CDR3 size: 16 residues. CDR3 DNA: TGTGCCAGTAGCCCGGGGCCCGGGACAGGGGCCTACGAGCAGTACTTC. Its translation is CASSPGPGTGAYEQYF.

The V and J genes are TRBV9 and TRBJ2-3; 10 positions match TRBD2. The CDR3 is 17 amino acids. Germline CDR1 SGDLS, CDR2 YYNGEE. The V segment lost 4 bases and the J segment 4 bases; nucleotides outside the gene matches: 12. The CDR3 reads CASSPRGERGGADTQYF. DNA for the CDR3: TGTGCCAGCAGCCCTCGGGGGGAGCGGGGGGGCGCAGATACGCAGTATTTT.

This clone was recorded a few times. J is TRBJ1-1 and V is TRBV7-3, with D possibly matching TRBD1 (5 bases). Deletions cut 0 bases from V and 7 bases from J, with 15 bases between. The CDR3 loop spans 15 amino acids. Germline lookup yields CDR1 SGHTA and CDR2 FQGTGA. The CDR3 DNA sequence: TGTGCCAGCAGCTTAACGGGTTCAGGGAGGGGTGAAGCTTTCTTT. This sequence encodes CASSLTGSGRGEAFF.

The genes are TRBV28 and TRBJ2-5, with a tentative D call TRBD2 (6 bases). The J call could be wrong; TRBJ2-7 is a better fit for the DNA end. This CDR3 contains 14 residues. Germline V lookup: CDR1 MDHEN, CDR2 SYDVKM. This CDR3 is CASTLTRKSYEQYF. The CDR3 nucleotides are TGTGCCAGCACCTTGACTAGGAAATCCTACGAGCAGTACTTC.

This rearrangement joins TRBV10-3 to TRBJ1-1; weak D call: TRBD1 (5 bases). The CDR3 extends over 13 amino acids. Between the trimmed V and J ends, which lost 5 bases and 6 bases, there was a span of 13 bases. Germline V gene lookup returns CDR1 ENHRY and CDR2 SYGVKD. This CDR3 is CAISNGAGAEAFF. CDR3 bases: TGTGCCATCAGTAACGGGGCGGGCGCTGAAGCTTTCTTT.

This rearrangement joins TRBV7-2 to TRBJ2-1; D may be TRBD2 (5 bases). Germline V lookup: CDR1 SGHTA, CDR2 FQGNSA. This CDR3 is built from 14 residues. V was shortened by 2 bases and J by 9 bases, with 14 bases between the two germline ends. CDR3 coding DNA: TGTGCCAGCAGCTTACGAAGACTCGCGGGTGAGCAGTTCTTC. Protein: CASSLRRLAGEQFF.

V and J are TRBV7-9 and TRBJ2-7; 7 nucleotides agree with TRBD2. Germline V CDR1 and CDR2: SEHNR, FQNEAQ (reference sequence). The CDR3 has 16 amino acids. V was pared by 1 base and J by 0 bases, with 6 bases of the junction left unmatched. CDR3: CASSLGGGPSSYEQYF. The CDR3, as DNA: TGTGCCAGCAGCTTAGGGGGAGGGCCTAGCTCCTACGAGCAGTACTTC.

This clone was detected only a few times. The chain combines TRBV6-1 with TRBJ2-7, with D perhaps TRBD1 (6 bases). In germline, CDR1 is MNHNS, CDR2 SASEGT. The CDR3 is 14 residues long. Trimming removed 4 bases from V and 0 bases from J, with 10 bases in between. CDR3 sequence reads: CASSGQVSSYEQYF. The CDR3 DNA sequence: TGTGCCAGCAGTGGACAGGTATCCTCCTACGAGCAGTACTTC.

V gene TRBV6-1 combines with J gene TRBJ2-3; TRBD2 aligns across 9 bases. With 1 base clipped from V and 1 base from J, the junction kept 0 bases outside the gene matches. Per the germline V gene, CDR1 is MNHNS and CDR2 is SASEGT. There are 15 residues in the CDR3. CDR3 loop: CASSEGTSGTDTQYF. The CDR3 DNA sequence: TGTGCCAGCAGTGAAGGGACTAGCGGCACAGATACGCAGTATTTT.

This clone was observed once. This chain uses TRBV7-9 with TRBJ1-6; tentative D call: TRBD1 (5 bases). The CDR3 spans 16 residues. Germline CDR1 is SEHNR and CDR2 is FQNEAQ (reference sequence). Trimming shortened V by 5 bases and J by 2 bases, and 13 bases separated the two germline ends. The CDR3 protein is CASSPQGAAYNSPLHF. CDR3 bases: TGTGCCAGCAGCCCGCAGGGAGCAGCCTATAATTCACCCCTCCACTTT.

In this sample, this clone turned up once. This sequence joins TRBV19 and TRBJ1-1, with a weak D call TRBD1 (5 bases). Germline CDR1 LNHDA, CDR2 SQIVND (reference sequence). V lost 6 bases to trimming and J lost 1 base, with 18 bases between them. CDR3 length equals 16 residues. The CDR3, as DNA: TGTGCCAGTAGATTTCGTAGGGGTAGAGGGAACACTGAAGCTTTCTTT. Residues: CASRFRRGRGNTEAFF.

This rearrangement joins TRBV5-1 to TRBJ2-3, with D possibly matching TRBD2 (6 bases). Deletions cut 4 bases from V and 6 bases from J, with 18 bases between. In germline, CDR1 is SGHRS, CDR2 YFSETQ. This CDR3 region has 15 residues. CDR3 sequence reads: CASSAGGGVVDTQYF. CDR3 sequence (DNA): TGCGCCAGCAGCGCCGGTGGCGGGGTTGTTGATACGCAGTATTTT.

This clone was observed a single time. This chain joins TRBV19 and TRBJ1-1; D is unresolved. Trimming took off 4 bases at V and 6 bases at J, with 6 bases between the two ends. CDR3 length: 11 amino acids. Looked up from germline, CDR1 is LNHDA and CDR2 is SQIVND (reference sequence). This CDR3 is CASSTAAEAFF. The CDR3 DNA follows: TGTGCCAGTAGTACGGCAGCTGAAGCTTTCTTT.

This clone was seen a handful of times. This chain links TRBV19 with TRBJ1-1; TRBD1 is a possible D gene (5 bases). CDR3 length equals 14 residues. CDR1 is LNHDA, CDR2 SQIVND, per germline (reference sequence). V lost 3 bases and J 1 base, leaving 9 bases between the germline ends. CDR3 region: CASSISGRNTEAFF. DNA for the CDR3: TGTGCCAGTAGTATTTCAGGGAGGAACACTGAAGCTTTCTTT.

The V and J genes are TRBV4-2 and TRBJ2-7; 11 bases match TRBD2. Germline CDR1 reads LGHNA; CDR2 reads YNFKEQ. The CDR3 covers 16 residues. J was trimmed by 2 bases and V by 1 base; bases with no gene match: 4. CDR3 in DNA: TGTGCCAGCAGCCAAGTCCTAGCGGGGGGTACCTACGAGCAGTACTTC. As protein: CASSQVLAGGTYEQYF.